This T cell receptor (beta chain) stems from a study of T cell changes during pregnancy in multiple sclerosis. Trimming left V 5 bases short and J 9 bases short, with 17 bases between. Germline V gives CDR1 SGHTA, CDR2 FQGNSA. The CDR3 has 14 residues. Measured with immunoSEQ multiplex PCR; TCRdb has only the in-frame clones, and not every one. The table shows 65,000 to 70,000 clones, with approximately 92% occurring only once. Sequenced material: peripheral blood, taken in the third trimester of pregnancy. The clonotype was recovered from a female donor in good health, enrolled as a control in a pregnancy study. The V call is TRBV7-2, the J call TRBJ2-1; no firm D call. The CDR3, as DNA: TGTGCCAGCAGCCTCCGTACTCCGCTCGGTGAGCAGTTCTTC. Its translation: CASSLRTPLGEQFF.